Listed here are 12 T cell receptor beta chains from one sample, sequenced in a study of blood T cell repertoires in COVID-19. Method: immunoSEQ multiplex PCR; TCRdb's copy keeps in-frame clones and lacks some. The sample records over 200,000 clones, 80% to 90% being singletons. Sample: PBMCs or T cells enriched from blood (not recorded which). The source of these receptors is a man in his forties who had recovered from COVID-19.

The V call is TRBV30, the J call TRBJ1-1; D gene ambiguous. CDR1 and CDR2 (germline): GTSNPN, SVGIG (reference sequence). The V gene lost 5 bases and the J gene lost 5 bases, with 12 bases spanning the gap. This CDR3 is built from 12 residues. CDR3 coding DNA: TGTGCCTGGGGCTCTATTCTGACTGAAGCTTTCTTT. Its protein product is CAWGSILTEAFF.

This chain joins TRBV18 and TRBJ2-5; D might be TRBD1 (5 bases). The germline CDR1 and CDR2 sequences are KGHSH and LQKENI. Trimming took off 4 bases at V and 2 bases at J, with 11 bases between the two ends. CDR3 size: 14 residues. This CDR3 is CASSHRQTQETQYF. For the CDR3, the DNA is TGTGCCAGCTCACACAGACAGACGCAAGAGACCCAGTACTTC.

The V gene is TRBV12-3 or TRBV12-4, the J gene TRBJ1-5, with D uncertain. The CDR3 is 12 residues long. With 3 bases removed from V and 4 bases from J, the gap between germline ends came to 4 bases. The CDR3 nucleotides read TGTGCCAGCAGTTTTAGTAATCAGCCCCAGCATTTT. Its translation: CASSFSNQPQHF.

The rearrangement links TRBV11-2 to TRBJ1-4; D gene unclear. The V and J ends lost 2 bases and 9 bases respectively, with 10 bases between them. The CDR3 loop spans 13 amino acids. Germline assignment: CDR1 SGHAT and CDR2 FQNNGV. The CDR3 loop is CASSLSDNQKLFF. CDR3 bases: TGTGCCAGCAGCTTAAGTGACAACCAAAAACTGTTTTTT.

The rearrangement links TRBV19 to TRBJ1-2; TRBD1 might be the D (6 bases). The germline V gene has CDR1 LNHDA and CDR2 SQIVND (reference sequence). This CDR3 is built from 14 residues. Trimming took off 5 bases at V and 2 bases at J, with 12 bases between the two ends. Here the CDR3 DNA reads TGTGCCAGTAGTTCTCGGACAGCAAACTATGGCTACACCTTC. Protein product: CASSSRTANYGYTF.

Regarding this clone: This CDR3 is also generated by other DNA sequences in the sample. The chain recombines TRBV3-1 (or the pseudogene TRBV3-2) with TRBJ1-2; D gene unclear. The CDR3 extends over 12 amino acids. CDR1 is LGHDT and CDR2 is YNNKEL in the germline V gene (reference sequence). The V and J ends lost 1 base and 5 bases respectively, with 5 bases between them. CDR3 nucleotides: TGTGCCAGCAGCCAAGGCGGATATGGCTACACCTTC. Amino acids: CASSQGGYGYTF.

This clone was observed a single time. The same CDR3 also results from other DNA sequences found in this sample. The gene calls are TRBV5-1 and TRBJ1-4; D unresolved. CDR1 is SGHRS and CDR2 is YFSETQ in the germline V gene. Trimming pared 2 bases from V and 0 bases from J, leaving 8 bases between. This CDR3 is built from 15 residues. CDR3 coding DNA: TGCGCCAGCAGCTTAGGGAGCGCAACTAATGAAAAACTGTTTTTT. Translating it yields CASSLGSATNEKLFF. The full variable domain, with the rest looked up from reference TRBV5-1 and TRBJ1-4, is KAGVTQTPRYLIKTRGQQVTLSCSPISGHRSVSWYQQTPGQGLQFLFEYFSETQRNKGNFPGRFSGRQFSNSRSEMNVSTLELGDSALYLCASSLGSATNEKLFFGSGTQLSVL.

V usage is TRBV9 and J usage is TRBJ2-1, with D tentatively TRBD2 (6 bases). V lost 0 bases and J 2 bases, leaving 9 bases between the germline ends. Germline lookup yields CDR1 SGDLS and CDR2 YYNGEE. This CDR3 spans 15 amino acids. The chain's CDR3 is CASSVAGVAYNEQFF. In nucleotides, the CDR3 is TGTGCCAGCAGCGTAGCGGGAGTGGCCTACAATGAGCAGTTCTTC.

V is TRBV5-8 and J is TRBJ2-1; 10 bases are shared with TRBD2. Trimming cost V 4 bases and J 1 base; bases outside gene matches: 5. CDR3 length equals 16 residues. Germline V gene sequence: CDR1 SGHTS, CDR2 YDEGEE. The CDR3 sequence: CASSLPGLASYNEQFF. For the CDR3, the DNA is TGTGCCAGCAGCCTCCCGGGACTAGCGTCCTACAATGAGCAGTTCTTC. The entire variable domain, with the rest obtained from reference TRBV5-8 and TRBJ2-1, is as follows: EAGVTQSPTHLIKTRGQQATLRCSPISGHTSVYWYQQALGLGLQFLLWYDEGEERNRGNFPPRFSGRQFPNYSSELNVNALELEDSALYLCASSLPGLASYNEQFFGPGTRLTVL.

The chain carries TRBV2 and TRBJ1-2; 8 bases agree with TRBD1. Germline assignment: CDR1 SNHLY and CDR2 FYNNEI. J gave up 4 bases and V 7 bases, and 8 bases lay outside the gene matches. The CDR3 totals 14 residues. Written as DNA, the CDR3 is TGTGCCAGCACCCCGGACAGGGAAGGCTATGGCTACACCTTC. Its translation is CASTPDREGYGYTF.

This clone showed up just once. The rearrangement uses TRBV29-1 and TRBJ1-5; 7 bases align to TRBD1. Germline trimming cut 4 bases from V and 4 bases from J; bases unmatched to any gene: 7. This CDR3 region has 14 residues. CDR1 is SQVTM, CDR2 ANQGSEA, per germline. The CDR3 sequence: CSVGGGQPNQPQHF. DNA of the CDR3: TGCAGCGTTGGAGGGGGACAGCCAAATCAGCCCCAGCATTTT.

This clone was detected once. This rearrangement joins TRBV3-1 (or the pseudogene TRBV3-2) to TRBJ1-2; the match to TRBD1 covers 7 bases. Germline V gene sequence: CDR1 LGHDT, CDR2 YNNKEL (reference sequence). There are 13 residues in the CDR3. V was clipped by 3 bases and J by 8 bases; unmatched bases: 6. This CDR3 reads CASSQTGLGGYTF. CDR3 bases: TGTGCCAGCAGCCAGACAGGGTTGGGCGGCTACACCTTC.